The present T cell receptor (beta chain) was sequenced within a study of cytomegalovirus exposure and HLA in healthy donors (dated by TCRdb to 2016 to 2017). A note on the overall study: According to a later analysis, one platform produced both the 100 to 150 validation repertoires and the roughly 650 repertoires of the first cohort. The study aimed to test whether cataloging public T cell receptors could reveal signatures of past pathogen exposure. A separate validation cohort of about 110 different subjects was used in addition to the roughly 720-subject first cohort. High-throughput TCR immunosequencing, statistical association of individual TCRs with disease status, and machine learning were combined to predict cytomegalovirus infection status. Beyond this particular receptor, the publication reports: In the study, around 160 TCR beta chains were listed as associated with cytomegalovirus. Across donors, most TCR sequences were observed very rarely, whereas some public TCRs were present in many individuals. A few of the identified cytomegalovirus-associated TCR beta chains were confirmed in vitro to be specific for cytomegalovirus antigens. In both the original and validation cohorts, the classifier was reported to diagnose cytomegalovirus status with high specificity and sensitivity. The authors suggested that the approach could potentially be extended to other disease states and immunological phenotypes. Subsequent analysis determined that TCRs grouped into clusters in the first cohort also showed a tendency toward co-occurrence across the 90 to 150 validation repertoires, and approximately 94% of cluster scores exceeded 0. The validation cohort had no HLA typing available for a later analysis, so co-occurrence within that cohort was assessed over all 110 or so repertoires.

The library was built by means of the immunoSEQ multiplex PCR assay. Per the authors' processing: A statistical classification framework was built for diagnosing cytomegalovirus status from the catalog of TCR beta chain sequences. As stored in TCRdb, this immuneACCESS dataset retains in-frame rearrangements with V and J assigned. A fraction of the clones does not appear; measured against another copy, unresolved V genes explain less than half of the discrepancy, and the remainder lacks a known reason. The D gene and trimming were derived from the DNA, and the V and J assignments and clone size from that table. The sample records 300,000 to 400,000 clones, approximately 88% of which are singletons. In total, the top ten clones hold around 0.96% of the sample. Note on this clone: Its target antigen remains unknown. The input lacks base qualities; no much larger clone sits a single base away.

Sequences SGDLS (CDR1) and YYNGEE (CDR2) are obtained from the germline V gene. Taken from cysteine to phenylalanine, the CDR3 has 18 residues. The read is trimmed to its CDR3 DNA, 54 bases read in frame from base 1. Clipping removes 3 bases from V and 0 bases from J, with 9 as the unmatched junction base count. The donors belonged to the validation cohort of approximately 130 subjects, which was separate from the roughly 670-subject first cohort. The clonotype was recovered from a man aged 25-45 years in good health and CMV-seronegative. Rearrangement joined TRBV9 to TRBJ1-1, and 12 junction bases match TRBD1. The sample consisted of PBMCs. The nucleotide sequence reads TGTGCCAGCAGCGGGAGACCGGGACAGGGGGCCCTGAACACTGAAGCTTTCTTT. It is translated as CASSGRPGQGALNTEAFF.